Below, 19 T cell receptor beta chains from the same sample are listed, as sequenced in a study of post-analysis software for immune sequencing data. Study results and caveats: In patients, TRBV5-6, TRBV5-1 and TRBV20-1 belonged to five or six TRBV segments found more frequently than in controls.

These receptors' antigens are unknown. The library was made from cDNA and included unique molecular identifiers. Via MiXCR, TCRdb re-called the PCR reads, giving one row per CDR3 protein. The sample contains around 700,000 distinct CDR3 sequences, around 60% of which appear only once. Sequenced: blood. Source of these receptors: a girl aged 2-10 years with multiple sclerosis.

This chain links TRBV6-5 with TRBJ2-3, with D possibly being TRBD2 (6 bases). Per the germline V gene, CDR1 is MNHEY and CDR2 is SVGAGI. This CDR3 region has 14 residues. Trimming stripped 4 bases from V and 7 bases from J, with 15 bases between. For the CDR3, the DNA is TGTGCCAGCAGTTCCGGCGGGATGGGATATACGCAGTATTTT. Protein: CASSSGGMGYTQYF.

V and J are TRBV12-3 or TRBV12-4 and TRBJ2-4; 9 positions match TRBD1. The CDR3 loop spans 16 amino acids. The ends lost 3 bases at V and 0 bases at J; junction bases unmatched: 3. This chain's CDR3 is CASSLDRGLAKNIQYF. CDR3 nucleotide sequence: TGTGCCAGCAGTTTGGACAGGGGCCTAGCCAAAAACATTCAGTACTTC.

This clonotype came up a few times. The V gene is TRBV11-2, the J gene TRBJ2-5, with 11 bases that match TRBD2. The CDR3 has 16 amino acids. V lost 5 bases, J lost 2 bases, and 7 bases stayed unmatched. Germline CDR1 reads SGHAT; CDR2 reads FQNNGV. CDR3 DNA: TGTGCCAGCAGCGAAGGTAGCGGGGGGGGGCAAGAGACCCAGTACTTC. Translating gives CASSEGSGGGQETQYF.

The rearrangement links TRBV3-1 to TRBJ2-1; D is perhaps TRBD2 (5 bases). V gave up 0 bases and J gave up 0 bases, with 15 bases separating them. Germline V gene sequence: CDR1 LGHDT, CDR2 YNNKEL (reference sequence). This CDR3 comprises 18 residues. The CDR3 loop reads CASSQEGMAGSSYNEQFF. The CDR3 DNA reads TGTGCCAGCAGCCAAGAAGGTATGGCGGGCAGCTCCTACAATGAGCAGTTCTTC.

The chain recombines TRBV7-9 with TRBJ2-3, with 7 bases aligning to TRBD2. Per the germline V gene, CDR1 is SEHNR and CDR2 is FQNEAQ (reference sequence). Trimming at V came to 8 bases and at J to 2 bases, leaving 13 bases not matched to a gene. The CDR3 loop spans 16 amino acids. The CDR3 DNA is TGTGCCAGCCGGAAGAGTCGCGGGAGCCCCACAGATACGCAGTATTTT. Its protein product is CASRKSRGSPTDTQYF. The full variable domain, its missing parts supplied by reference TRBV7-9 and TRBJ2-3, is DTGVSQNPRHKITKRGQNVTFRCDPISEHNRLYWYRQTLGQGPEFLTYFQNEAQLEKSRLLSDRFSAERPKGSFSTLEIQRTEQGDSAMYLCASRKSRGSPTDTQYFGPGTRLTVL.

This chain's CDR3 is CASSGQGGDYEQYF. The CDR3 bases are TGTGCCAGCAGTGGACAGGGAGGAGACTACGAGCAGTACTTC. The chain carries TRBV9 and TRBJ2-7, with 8 bases fitting TRBD1. The CDR3 is 14 amino acids. Unmatched junction bases numbered 7, after V lost 5 bases and J lost 3 bases. Germline V gene sequence: CDR1 SGDLS, CDR2 YYNGEE.

This clonotype was recorded a few times. The chain carries TRBV7-2 and TRBJ2-5, with D possibly being TRBD1 (6 bases). In germline, CDR1 is SGHTA, CDR2 FQGNSA. The CDR3 loop spans 15 amino acids. V shed 5 bases and J shed 4 bases, with 17 bases lying between them. Here the CDR3 reads CASSRVSVGGETQYF. CDR3 DNA sequence: TGTGCCAGCAGCCGGGTTAGCGTAGGGGGAGAGACCCAGTACTTC.

The rearrangement joins TRBV7-2 to TRBJ2-1; 11 nucleotides line up with TRBD2. J gave up 4 bases and V 3 bases, and 5 bases lay outside the gene matches. This CDR3 contains 16 residues. CDR1 and CDR2 from the germline V gene are SGHTA and FQGNSA. This CDR3 reads CASSFVAGGRYNEQFF. DNA of the CDR3: TGTGCCAGCAGCTTTGTAGCGGGGGGGCGGTACAATGAGCAGTTCTTC.

This clonotype showed up just a few times. V is TRBV5-1 and J is TRBJ2-3; 8 positions match TRBD1. Germline V gene lookup returns CDR1 SGHRS and CDR2 YFSETQ. The junction had 8 bases not matched to a gene; V was cut back by 4 bases and J by 4 bases. The CDR3 length is 15 residues. CDR3 sequence reads: CASSPLQGASDTQYF. CDR3 DNA: TGCGCCAGCAGCCCCCTCCAGGGGGCGTCAGATACGCAGTATTTT.

The rearrangement joins TRBV6-2 or TRBV6-3 to TRBJ2-1; TRBD2 aligns across 12 bases. V lost 4 bases, J lost 8 bases, and 6 bases stayed unmatched. There are 15 residues in the CDR3. Germline values: CDR1 MNHEY, CDR2 SVGEGT. CDR3 DNA: TGTGCCAGCAGTTGGACTAGCGGGGCCAGTCATGAGCAGTTCTTC. It encodes CASSWTSGASHEQFF.

The rearrangement joins TRBV12-3 or TRBV12-4 to TRBJ2-1; the D gene is possibly TRBD1 (6 bases). V was pared by 6 bases and J by 8 bases, with 11 bases between. This CDR3 has 12 residues. CDR3 bases: TGTGCCAGCAGGCGCAGGGGTCATGAGCAGTTCTTC. This encodes CASRRRGHEQFF.

The chain combines TRBV10-3 with TRBJ2-5; 9 nucleotides agree with TRBD2. The V gene end was trimmed by 3 bases and the J gene end by 1 base; junction bases not matched to a gene: 3. CDR3 length equals 15 residues. Germline CDR1 is ENHRY and CDR2 is SYGVKD. This chain's CDR3 is CAISDASGVQETQYF. The CDR3 DNA sequence: TGTGCCATCAGTGACGCTAGCGGGGTCCAAGAGACCCAGTACTTC.

Points on this clonotype: At one boundary the junction diverges from the germline segment, which might be a read error. The chain is built from TRBV12-3 or TRBV12-4 and TRBJ1-2; D possibly corresponds to TRBD1 (6 bases). CDR3 length: 14 amino acids. CDR3 nucleotide sequence: TGCGCCAGCAGTCCCATAACAGGGTACTATGGCTACACCTTC. Translation: CASSPITGYYGYTF.

This rearrangement joins TRBV2 to TRBJ2-7; maybe TRBD1 (6 bases). The DNA matches TRBJ2-5 better at its end, which makes the J call doubtful. The CDR3 consists of 13 residues. The germline gives CDR1 SNHLY, CDR2 FYNNEI. The CDR3: CARSTGGQETQYF. The CDR3 region has the DNA TGTGCCAGATCGACAGGCGGACAAGAGACCCAGTACTTC.

The chain carries TRBV30 and TRBJ1-6; D unclear. The CDR3 consists of 15 residues. The V end was cut by 0 bases, the J end by 0 bases, with 6 bases between. CDR1 and CDR2 from the germline V gene are GTSNPN and SVGIG (reference sequence). The CDR3 spells CAWSVDSSYNSPLHF. DNA of the CDR3: TGTGCCTGGAGTGTGGATAGCTCCTATAATTCACCCCTCCACTTT.

The chain recombines TRBV12-3 or TRBV12-4 with TRBJ2-3, with D unresolved. The ends were cut back, 3 bases at V and 2 bases at J, with 9 bases in the middle. The CDR3 extends over 14 amino acids. Written as DNA, the CDR3 is TGTGCCAGCAGTTTTTATGGGGACACAGATACGCAGTATTTT. Translation: CASSFYGDTDTQYF.

There are a few counts of this clonotype. This chain connects TRBV29-1 to TRBJ1-2, with 7 bases fitting TRBD1. In germline, CDR1 is SQVTM, CDR2 ANQGSEA. V lost 5 bases and J lost 8; bases outside the gene matches: 2. This CDR3 is built from 10 residues. Written as DNA, the CDR3 is TGCAGCGTTTTAGGGGGCGGCTACACCTTC. This sequence encodes CSVLGGGYTF.

As regards this clonotype: One junction end does not reproduce the germline sequence, and a read error may be involved. The chain employs TRBV20-1 and TRBJ2-1; D unresolved. The CDR3 runs to 12 residues. Germline V gene lookup returns CDR1 DFQATT and CDR2 SNEGSKA (reference sequence). CDR3 bases: TGCAGTGCCAGCCCCACCTACATTGAGCAGTTCTTC. Protein sequence: CSASPTYIEQFF.

DNA of the CDR3: TGCAGTGCCACCGGGGAGCGGGGGAGCTCCTACAATGAGCAGTTCTTC. Translating it yields CSATGERGSSYNEQFF. The chain has TRBV20-1 and TRBJ2-1; 8 positions match TRBD2. The CDR3 consists of 16 residues. V lost 6 bases, J lost 0 bases, and 10 bases stayed unmatched. In germline, CDR1 is DFQATT, CDR2 SNEGSKA (reference sequence).